Listed below are T cell receptor beta chains from one sample, sequenced in a study of cytomegalovirus exposure and HLA in healthy donors. Method: immunoSEQ multiplex PCR; TCRdb's copy keeps in-frame clones and lacks some. The data show 95,000 to 150,000 clones, 75% to 90% seen once. Sequenced sample: PBMCs. The source is a man aged 25-45 years in good health and CMV-seronegative. Both conserved end residues are part of each CDR3. The order of the fields is clone size, J gene, D gene, V gene, CDR3 DNA, CDR3 protein. A D gene is named only where the DNA matches it firmly. The listing skips clone size in some rows; elsewhere it reads once, few, many or a size class.

>NA|TRBJ1-4|NA|TRBV7-2
TGTGCCAGCAGGGGTCTCAGGGCCGGAAAACTGTTTTTT
CASRGLRAGKLFF
>few|TRBJ2-5|TRBD2|TRBV9
TGTGCCAGCAGCGCGGGACTAGAAGAGACCCAGTACTTC
CASSAGLEETQYF
>NA|TRBJ1-6|NA|TRBV5-1
TGCGCCAGCAGAGACAGCACTTCTAATTCACCCCTCCACTTT
CASRDSTSNSPLHF
>NA|TRBJ2-3|TRBD1|TRBV4-1
TGCGCCAGCAGCCGCCCCGCAACCGGGACAGGGTTGGATACGCAGTATTTT
CASSRPATGTGLDTQYF
>NA|TRBJ2-5|NA|TRBV5-4
TGTGCCAGCAGCTTGGAGCACCAAGAGACCCAGTACTTC
CASSLEHQETQYF
>NA|TRBJ2-1|TRBD1|TRBV7-8
TGTGCCAGCAGCTCCAGTCCGGGACAGTTGGGGATCCACAGTAAGGAGGATGAGCAGTTCTTC
CASSSSPGQLGIHSKEDEQFF
>NA|TRBJ2-3|NA|TRBV29-1
TGCAGCGTTGGATCGGACGGGGGTGGAACAGATACGCAGTATTTT
CSVGSDGGGTDTQYF
>NA|TRBJ2-7|NA|TRBV28
TGTGCCAGCAGTTTAGGAGGGACGAGAGACGAGCAGTACTTC
CASSLGGTRDEQYF
>NA|TRBJ1-5|NA|TRBV2
TGTGCCAGCAGGGGGAGGGTTAATCAGCCCCAGCATTTT
CASRGRVNQPQHF
>NA|TRBJ1-6|NA|TRBV9
TGTGCCAGCAGCGATACCCCTAATTCCCCCCTCCACTTT
CASSDTPNSPLHF
>NA|TRBJ1-6|TRBD1|TRBV19
TGTGCCAGTAGTCGATGGGACAGGGAATCACCCCTCCACTTT
CASSRWDRESPLHF